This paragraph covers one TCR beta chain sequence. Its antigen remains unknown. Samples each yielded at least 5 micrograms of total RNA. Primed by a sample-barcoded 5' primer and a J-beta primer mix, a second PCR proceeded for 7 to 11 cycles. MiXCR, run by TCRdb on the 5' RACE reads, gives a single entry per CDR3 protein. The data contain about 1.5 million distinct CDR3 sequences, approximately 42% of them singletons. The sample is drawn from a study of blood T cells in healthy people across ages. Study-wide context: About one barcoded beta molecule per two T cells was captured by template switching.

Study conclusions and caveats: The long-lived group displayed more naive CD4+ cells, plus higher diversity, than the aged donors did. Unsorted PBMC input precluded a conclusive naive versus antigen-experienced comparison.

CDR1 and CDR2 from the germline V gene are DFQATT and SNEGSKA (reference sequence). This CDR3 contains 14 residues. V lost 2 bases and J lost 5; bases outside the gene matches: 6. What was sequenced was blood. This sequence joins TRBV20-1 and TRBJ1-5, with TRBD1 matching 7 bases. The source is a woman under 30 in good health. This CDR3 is CSARLGQKHQPQHF. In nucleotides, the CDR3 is TGCAGTGCTAGATTGGGACAGAAGCATCAGCCCCAGCATTTT.